The clone carrying this T cell receptor (beta chain) showed up just a few times. Its cognate antigen is unknown. This entry comes from a study of T cells after yellow fever vaccination. Study background: Fractions low in cell number were prepared with SMART-Seq v4 Ultra Low Input.

Study findings and constraints: Contaminating bulk clonotypes could be abundant in FACS-sorted repertoires. A secondary response was less intense yet reached its peak sooner, at day 5 versus 15.

5'RACE template switching produced TCR cDNA carrying a universal primer site and UMIs. One entry per CDR3 protein results from TCRdb running MiXCR on the 5' RACE reads. The repertoire holds some 350,000 distinct CDR3 sequences, with 3% to 4.5% as singletons. Trimming left V 6 bases short and J 2 bases short, with 14 bases between. CDR1 MNHNY and CDR2 SVGAGI come from the germline V gene (reference sequence). CDR3 length equals 15 residues. The chain carries TRBV6-6 and TRBJ1-5, with D perhaps matching TRBD1 (6 bases). The specimen was PBMCs, collected 5 days after the yellow fever booster vaccination. The receptor's source is a young man who received the YFV17D yellow fever vaccine. The CDR3 sequence is CASRVLGAGNQPQHF. The DNA of the CDR3 is TGTGCCAGCAGGGTATTGGGGGCCGGCAATCAGCCCCAGCATTTT.